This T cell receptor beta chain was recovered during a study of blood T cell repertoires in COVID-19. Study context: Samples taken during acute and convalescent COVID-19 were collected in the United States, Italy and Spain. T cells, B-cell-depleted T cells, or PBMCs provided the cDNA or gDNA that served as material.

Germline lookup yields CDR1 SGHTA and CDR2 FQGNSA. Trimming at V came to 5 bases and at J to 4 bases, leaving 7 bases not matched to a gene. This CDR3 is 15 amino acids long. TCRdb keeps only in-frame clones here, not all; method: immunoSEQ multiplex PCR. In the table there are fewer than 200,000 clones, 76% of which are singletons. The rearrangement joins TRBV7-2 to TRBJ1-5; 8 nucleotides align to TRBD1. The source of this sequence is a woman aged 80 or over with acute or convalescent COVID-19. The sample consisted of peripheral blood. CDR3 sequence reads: CASSKGQGTNQPQHF. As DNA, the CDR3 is TGTGCCAGCAGCAAAGGACAGGGAACTAATCAGCCCCAGCATTTT.